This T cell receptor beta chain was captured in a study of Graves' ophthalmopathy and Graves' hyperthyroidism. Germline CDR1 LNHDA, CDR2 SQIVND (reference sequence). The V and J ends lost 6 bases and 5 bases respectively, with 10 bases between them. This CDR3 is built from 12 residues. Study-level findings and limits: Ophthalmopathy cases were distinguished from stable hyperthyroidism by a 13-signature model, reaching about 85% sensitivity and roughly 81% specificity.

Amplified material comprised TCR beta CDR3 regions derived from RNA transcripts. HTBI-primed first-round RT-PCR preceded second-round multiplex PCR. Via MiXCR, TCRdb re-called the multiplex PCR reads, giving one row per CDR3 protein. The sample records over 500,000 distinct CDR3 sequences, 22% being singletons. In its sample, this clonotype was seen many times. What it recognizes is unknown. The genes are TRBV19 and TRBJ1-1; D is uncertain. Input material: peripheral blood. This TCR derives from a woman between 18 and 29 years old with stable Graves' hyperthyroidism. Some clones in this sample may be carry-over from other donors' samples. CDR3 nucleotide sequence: TGTGCCAGTAGCCCAGCTTGGACTGAAGCTTTCTTT. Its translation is CASSPAWTEAFF.